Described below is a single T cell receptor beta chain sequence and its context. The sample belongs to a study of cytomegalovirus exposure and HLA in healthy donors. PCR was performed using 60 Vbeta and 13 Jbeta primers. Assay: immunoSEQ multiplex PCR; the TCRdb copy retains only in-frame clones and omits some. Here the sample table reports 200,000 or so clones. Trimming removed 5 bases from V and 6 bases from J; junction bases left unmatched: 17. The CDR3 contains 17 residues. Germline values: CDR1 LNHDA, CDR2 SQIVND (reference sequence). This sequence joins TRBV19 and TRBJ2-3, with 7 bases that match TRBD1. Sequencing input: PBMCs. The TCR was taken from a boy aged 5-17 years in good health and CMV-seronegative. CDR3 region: CASSLSYRGTRGDTQYF. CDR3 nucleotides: TGTGCCAGTAGTTTGTCATACAGGGGCACTAGGGGGGATACGCAGTATTTT. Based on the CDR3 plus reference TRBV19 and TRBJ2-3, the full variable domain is DGGITQSPKYLFRKEGQNVTLSCEQNLNHDAMYWYRQDPGQGLRLIYYSQIVNDFQKGDIAEGYSVSREKKESFPLTVTSAQKNPTAFYLCASSLSYRGTRGDTQYFGPGTRLTVL.